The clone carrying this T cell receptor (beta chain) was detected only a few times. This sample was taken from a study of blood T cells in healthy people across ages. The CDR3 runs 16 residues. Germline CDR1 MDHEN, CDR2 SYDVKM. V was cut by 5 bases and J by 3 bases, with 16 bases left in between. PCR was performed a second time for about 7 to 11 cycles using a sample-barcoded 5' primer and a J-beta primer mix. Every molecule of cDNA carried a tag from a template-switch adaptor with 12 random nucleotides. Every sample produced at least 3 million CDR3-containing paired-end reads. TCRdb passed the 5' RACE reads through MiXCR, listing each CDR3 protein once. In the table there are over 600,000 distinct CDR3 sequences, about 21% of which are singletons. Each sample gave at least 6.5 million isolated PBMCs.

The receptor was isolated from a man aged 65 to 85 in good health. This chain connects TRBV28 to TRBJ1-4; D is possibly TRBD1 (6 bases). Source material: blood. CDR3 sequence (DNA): TGTGCCAGCAGTGAACAGGGAGTTAGGTCTAATGAAAAACTGTTTTTT. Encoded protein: CASSEQGVRSNEKLFF.